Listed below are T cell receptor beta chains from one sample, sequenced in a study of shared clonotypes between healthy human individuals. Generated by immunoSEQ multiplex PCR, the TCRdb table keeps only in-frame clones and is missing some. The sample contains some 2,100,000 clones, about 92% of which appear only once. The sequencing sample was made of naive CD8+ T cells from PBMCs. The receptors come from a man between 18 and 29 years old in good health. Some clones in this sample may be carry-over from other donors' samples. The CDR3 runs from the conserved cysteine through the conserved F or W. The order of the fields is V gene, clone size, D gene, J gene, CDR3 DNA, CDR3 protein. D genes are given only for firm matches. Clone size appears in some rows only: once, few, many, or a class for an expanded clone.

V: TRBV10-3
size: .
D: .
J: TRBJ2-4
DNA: TGTGCCATCAGTGATCTGGGGAACATTCAGTACTTC
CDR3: CAISDLGNIQYF

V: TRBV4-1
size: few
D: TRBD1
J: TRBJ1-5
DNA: TGCGCCAGCAGCCAGGGACAGGGTCCCAATCAGCCCCAGCATTTT
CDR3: CASSQGQGPNQPQHF

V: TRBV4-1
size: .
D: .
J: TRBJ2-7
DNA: TGCGCCAGCAGCCTCAATACAGGGTTGCACGAGCAGTACTTC
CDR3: CASSLNTGLHEQYF

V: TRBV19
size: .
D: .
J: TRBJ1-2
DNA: TGTGCCAGTACGCCAACAGGGAACTATGGCTACACCTTC
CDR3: CASTPTGNYGYTF

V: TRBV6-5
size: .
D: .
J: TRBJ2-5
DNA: TGTGCCAGCTACCCGCGACTCAGCACGGTAGAGACCCAGTACTTC
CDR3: CASYPRLSTVETQYF

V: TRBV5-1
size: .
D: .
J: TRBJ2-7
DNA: TGCGCCAGCAGCTTGTACGCGGGCGGCCTCTACGAGCAGTACTTC
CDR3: CASSLYAGGLYEQYF

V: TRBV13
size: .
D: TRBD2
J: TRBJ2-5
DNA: TGTGCCAGCAGCTTATTTCGGGAGGCGGGCCAAGAGACCCAGTACTTC
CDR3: CASSLFREAGQETQYF

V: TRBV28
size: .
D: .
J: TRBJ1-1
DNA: TGTGCCAGCAGTTTAGTAGTATTGGGCACTGAAGCTTTCTTT
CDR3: CASSLVVLGTEAFF

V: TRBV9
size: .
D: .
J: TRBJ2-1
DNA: TGTGCCAGCAGCGTTACAGGAGCTCCGCACAATGAGCAGTTCTTC
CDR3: CASSVTGAPHNEQFF

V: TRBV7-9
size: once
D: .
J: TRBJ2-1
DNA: TGTGCCAGCAGCTTTCGAGATTACAATGAGCAGTTCTTC
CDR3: CASSFRDYNEQFF

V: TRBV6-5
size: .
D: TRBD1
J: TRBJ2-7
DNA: TGTGCCAGCAGTTACTCCGGGACAGGAATTTACGAGCAGTACTTC
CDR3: CASSYSGTGIYEQYF

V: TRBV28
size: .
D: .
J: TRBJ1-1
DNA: TGTGCCAGCTCAGGCAGGGAGTGGAACACTGAAGCTTTCTTT
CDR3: CASSGREWNTEAFF

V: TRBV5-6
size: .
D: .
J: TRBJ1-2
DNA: TGTGCCAGCAGCTTGGAGGGGTTGTATGGCTACACCTTC
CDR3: CASSLEGLYGYTF

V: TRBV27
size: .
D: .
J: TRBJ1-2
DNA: TGTGCCAGCAGTCTCCTTTCTCCGACAGGTTTAGCCGGCTACACCTTC
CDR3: CASSLLSPTGLAGYTF

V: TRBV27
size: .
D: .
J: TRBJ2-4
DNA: TGTGCCAGCAGTTTTAGTCTGGGCGGGGACATTCAGTACTTC
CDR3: CASSFSLGGDIQYF

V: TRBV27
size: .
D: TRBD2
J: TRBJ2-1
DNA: TGTGCCAGCAGTTTTCGAGGCGGGGGGGGCCGGGCCTACAATGAGCAGTTCTTC
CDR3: CASSFRGGGGRAYNEQFF

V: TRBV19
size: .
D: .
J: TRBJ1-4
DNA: TGTGCCAGTAGTATGATTGGGACCGGAGCTGAAAAACTGTTTTTT
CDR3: CASSMIGTGAEKLFF

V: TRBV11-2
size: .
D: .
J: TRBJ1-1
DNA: TGTGCCAGCAGCTGGCAGGCAAACACTGAAGCTTTCTTT
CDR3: CASSWQANTEAFF

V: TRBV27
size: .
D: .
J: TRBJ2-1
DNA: TGTGCCAGCAGTTTCTTGGTACAGAGATACAATGAGCAGTTCTTC
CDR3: CASSFLVQRYNEQFF

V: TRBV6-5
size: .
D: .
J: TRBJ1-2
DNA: TGTGCCAGCAGCCAACCCCACAGCGACTATGGCTACACCTTC
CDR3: CASSQPHSDYGYTF

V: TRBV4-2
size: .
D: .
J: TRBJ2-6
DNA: TGTGCCAGCAGCCAATGGGGCTCTGGGGCCAACGTCCTGACTTTC
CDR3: CASSQWGSGANVLTF

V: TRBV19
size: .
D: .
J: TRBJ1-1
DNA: TGTGCCAGTAGTCGCCGACGGGGTGAAGCTTTCTTT
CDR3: CASSRRRGEAFF

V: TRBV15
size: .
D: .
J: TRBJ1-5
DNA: TGTGCCACCAGCAGAGGGAGAGGTCCCAATCAGCCCCAGCATTTT
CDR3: CATSRGRGPNQPQHF

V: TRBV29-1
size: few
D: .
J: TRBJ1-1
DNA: TGCAGCGTTGAATATCTCGGGAGTACTGAAGCTTTCTTT
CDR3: CSVEYLGSTEAFF

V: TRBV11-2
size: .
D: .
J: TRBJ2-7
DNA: TGTGCCAGCAGCTTAGAACTCGGAGACGAGCAGTACTTC
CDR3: CASSLELGDEQYF

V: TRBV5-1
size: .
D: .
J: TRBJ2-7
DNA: TGCGCCAGCAGCTTGATGGGGGCGGGCTACGAGCAGTACTTC
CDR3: CASSLMGAGYEQYF

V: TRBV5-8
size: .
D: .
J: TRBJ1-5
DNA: TGTGCCAGCAGCTTGGATGGGCTTGGGAGCAATCAGCCCCAGCATTTT
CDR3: CASSLDGLGSNQPQHF

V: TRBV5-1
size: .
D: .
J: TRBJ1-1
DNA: TGCGCCAGCAGCTTCAACAGGGCTGAAGCTTTCTTT
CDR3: CASSFNRAEAFF

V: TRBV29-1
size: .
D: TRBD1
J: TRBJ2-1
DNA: TGCAGCGTTGTACCTGGGACAGGGGGCCATGAGCAGTTCTTC
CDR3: CSVVPGTGGHEQFF

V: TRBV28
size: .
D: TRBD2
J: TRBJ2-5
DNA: TGTGCCAGCAGTTTATGGGGAGCGGGAAGGCCCCAAGAGACCCAGTACTTC
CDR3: CASSLWGAGRPQETQYF

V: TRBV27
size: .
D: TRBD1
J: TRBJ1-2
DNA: TGTGCCAGCAGTCCAATCGCTACAGGGGTATGGTATGGCTACACCTTC
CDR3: CASSPIATGVWYGYTF

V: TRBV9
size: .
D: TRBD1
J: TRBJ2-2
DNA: TGTGCCAGCAGCTCCCCTTCCGGGACAGCGAACACCGGGGAGCTGTTTTTT
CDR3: CASSSPSGTANTGELFF

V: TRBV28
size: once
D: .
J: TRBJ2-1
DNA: TGTGCCAGCCGTGCCGGTCTTAGCTCCTACAATGAGCAGTTCTTC
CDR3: CASRAGLSSYNEQFF

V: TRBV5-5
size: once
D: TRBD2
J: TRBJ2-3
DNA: TGTGCCAGCAGCTTCCGGGAGGGTACAGATACGCAGTATTTT
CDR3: CASSFREGTDTQYF

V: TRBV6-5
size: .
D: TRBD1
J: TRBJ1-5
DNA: TGTGCCAGCAGGTCCGGGACAGGGTTTCAGCCCCAGCATTTT
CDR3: CASRSGTGFQPQHF